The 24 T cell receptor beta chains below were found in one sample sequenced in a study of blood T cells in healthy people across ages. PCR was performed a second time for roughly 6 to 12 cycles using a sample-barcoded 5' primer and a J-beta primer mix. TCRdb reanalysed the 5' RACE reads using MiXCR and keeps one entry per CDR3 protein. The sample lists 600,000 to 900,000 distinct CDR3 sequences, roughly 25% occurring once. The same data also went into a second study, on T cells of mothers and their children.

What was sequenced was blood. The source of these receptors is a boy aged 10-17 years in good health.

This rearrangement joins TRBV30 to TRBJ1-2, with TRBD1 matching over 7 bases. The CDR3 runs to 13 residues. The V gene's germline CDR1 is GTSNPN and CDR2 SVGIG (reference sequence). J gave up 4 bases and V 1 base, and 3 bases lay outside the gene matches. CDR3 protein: CAWSGTGSYGYTF. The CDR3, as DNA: TGTGCCTGGAGTGGGACAGGTAGCTATGGCTACACCTTC.

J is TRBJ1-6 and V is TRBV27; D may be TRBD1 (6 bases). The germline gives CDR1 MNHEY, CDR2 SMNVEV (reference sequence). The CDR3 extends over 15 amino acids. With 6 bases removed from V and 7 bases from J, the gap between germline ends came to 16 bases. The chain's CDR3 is CASSFRGSGNSPLHF. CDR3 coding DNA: TGTGCCAGCAGCTTCAGGGGTTCGGGCAATTCACCCCTCCACTTT.

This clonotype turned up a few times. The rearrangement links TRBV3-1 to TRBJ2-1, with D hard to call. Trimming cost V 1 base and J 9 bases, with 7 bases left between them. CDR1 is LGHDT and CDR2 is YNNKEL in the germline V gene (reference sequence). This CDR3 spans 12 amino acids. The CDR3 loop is CASSQASGEQFF. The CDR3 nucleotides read TGTGCCAGCAGCCAAGCTTCGGGTGAGCAGTTCTTC.

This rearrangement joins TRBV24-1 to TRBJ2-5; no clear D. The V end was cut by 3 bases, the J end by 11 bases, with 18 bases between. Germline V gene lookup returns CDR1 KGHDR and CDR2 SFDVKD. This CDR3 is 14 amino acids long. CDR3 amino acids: CATSDPFTPDRQYF. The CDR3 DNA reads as TGTGCCACCAGTGATCCGTTCACCCCTGATCGGCAGTACTTC.

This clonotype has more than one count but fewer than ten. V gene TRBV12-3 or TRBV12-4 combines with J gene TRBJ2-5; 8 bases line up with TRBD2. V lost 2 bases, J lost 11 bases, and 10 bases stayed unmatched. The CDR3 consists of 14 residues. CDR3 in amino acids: CASSLLGLGVKQYF. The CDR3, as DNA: TGTGCCAGCAGTTTACTGGGACTAGGGGTCAAGCAGTACTTC.

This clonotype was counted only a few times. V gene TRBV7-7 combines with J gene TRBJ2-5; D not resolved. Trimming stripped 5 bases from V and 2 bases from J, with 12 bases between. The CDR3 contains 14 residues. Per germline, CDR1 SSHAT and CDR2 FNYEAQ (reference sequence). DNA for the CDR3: TGTGCCAGCAGCCCACGGGTAGGGCAAGAGACCCAGTACTTC. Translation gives CASSPRVGQETQYF.

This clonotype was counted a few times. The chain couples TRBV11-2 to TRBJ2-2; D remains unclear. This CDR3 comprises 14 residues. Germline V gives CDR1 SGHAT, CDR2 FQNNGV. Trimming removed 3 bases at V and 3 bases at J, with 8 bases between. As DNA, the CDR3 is TGTGCCAGCAGCTTTGGGCAGTACACCGGGGAGCTGTTTTTT. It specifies CASSFGQYTGELFF.

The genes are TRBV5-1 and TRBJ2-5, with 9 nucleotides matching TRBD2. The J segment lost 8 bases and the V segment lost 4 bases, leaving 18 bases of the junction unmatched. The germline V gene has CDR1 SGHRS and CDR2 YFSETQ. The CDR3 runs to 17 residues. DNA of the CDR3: TGCGCCAGCAGCAAGGTTCCAAGACTAGCGGTCAAGAGAACCCAGTACTTC. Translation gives CASSKVPRLAVKRTQYF. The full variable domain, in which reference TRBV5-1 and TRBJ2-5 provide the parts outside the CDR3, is KAGVTQTPRYLIKTRGQQVTLSCSPISGHRSVSWYQQTPGQGLQFLFEYFSETQRNKGNFPGRFSGRQFSNSRSEMNVSTLELGDSALYLCASSKVPRLAVKRTQYFGPGTRLLVL.

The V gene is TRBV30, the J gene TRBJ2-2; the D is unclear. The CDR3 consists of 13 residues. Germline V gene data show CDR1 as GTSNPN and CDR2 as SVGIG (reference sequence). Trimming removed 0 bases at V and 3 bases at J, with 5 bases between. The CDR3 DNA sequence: TGTGCCTGGAGTGTTGGAGACACCGGGGAGCTGTTTTTT. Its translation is CAWSVGDTGELFF. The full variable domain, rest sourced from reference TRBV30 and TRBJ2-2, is SQTIHQWPATLVQPVGSPLSLECTVEGTSNPNLYWYRQAAGRGLQLLFYSVGIGQISSEVPQNLSASRPQDRQFILSSKKLLLSDSGFYLCAWSVGDTGELFFGEGSRLTVL.

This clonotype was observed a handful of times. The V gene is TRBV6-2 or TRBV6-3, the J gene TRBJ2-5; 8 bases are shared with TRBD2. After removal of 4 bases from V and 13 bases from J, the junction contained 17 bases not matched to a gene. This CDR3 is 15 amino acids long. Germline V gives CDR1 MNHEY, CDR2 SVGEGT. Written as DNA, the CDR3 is TGTGCCAGCAGTTTTCCGGGACTAGGCCCTCTCACCTTGTACTTC. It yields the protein CASSFPGLGPLTLYF.

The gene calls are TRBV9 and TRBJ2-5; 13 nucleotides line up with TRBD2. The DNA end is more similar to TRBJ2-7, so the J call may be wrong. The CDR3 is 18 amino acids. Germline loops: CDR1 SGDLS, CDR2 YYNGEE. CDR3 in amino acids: CASSVDPLLAGGPDEQYF. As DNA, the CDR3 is TGTGCCAGCAGCGTAGATCCCCTACTAGCGGGGGGGCCAGACGAGCAGTACTTC.

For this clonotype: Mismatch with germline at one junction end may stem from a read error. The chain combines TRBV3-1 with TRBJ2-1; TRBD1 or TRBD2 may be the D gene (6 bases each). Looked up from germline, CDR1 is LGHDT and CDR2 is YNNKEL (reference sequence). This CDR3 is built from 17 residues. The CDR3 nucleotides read TGTGCCAGCAGCCTCGGGAAAGGGGGGATCTCCCACAATGAGCAGTTCTTC. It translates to CASSLGKGGISHNEQFF.

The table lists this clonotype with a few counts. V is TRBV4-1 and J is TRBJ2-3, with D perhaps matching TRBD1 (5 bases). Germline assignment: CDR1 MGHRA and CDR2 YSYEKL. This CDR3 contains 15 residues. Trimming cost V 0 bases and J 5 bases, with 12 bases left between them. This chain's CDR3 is CASSQDPQGVDTQYF. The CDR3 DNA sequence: TGCGCCAGCAGCCAAGATCCCCAGGGCGTAGATACGCAGTATTTT.

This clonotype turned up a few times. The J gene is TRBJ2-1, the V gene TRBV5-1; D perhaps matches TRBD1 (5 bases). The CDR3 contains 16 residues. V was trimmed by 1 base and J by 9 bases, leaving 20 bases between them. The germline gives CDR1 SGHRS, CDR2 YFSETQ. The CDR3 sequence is CASSLWGTIRVGEQFF. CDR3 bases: TGCGCCAGCAGCTTGTGGGGAACCATCAGGGTCGGTGAGCAGTTCTTC.

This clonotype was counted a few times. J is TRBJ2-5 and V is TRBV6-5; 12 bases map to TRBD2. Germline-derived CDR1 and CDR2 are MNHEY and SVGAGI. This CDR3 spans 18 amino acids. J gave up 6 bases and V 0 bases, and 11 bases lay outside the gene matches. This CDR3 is CASSYSTSGGPNRQTQYF. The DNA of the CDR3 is TGTGCCAGCAGTTACTCTACTAGCGGGGGGCCGAACCGACAGACCCAGTACTTC.

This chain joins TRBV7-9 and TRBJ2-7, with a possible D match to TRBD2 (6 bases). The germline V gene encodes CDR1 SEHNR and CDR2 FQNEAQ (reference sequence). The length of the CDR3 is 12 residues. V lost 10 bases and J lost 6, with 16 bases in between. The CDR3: CATGREVGEQYF. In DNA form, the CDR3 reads TGTGCCACCGGCAGGGAGGTGGGCGAGCAGTACTTC.

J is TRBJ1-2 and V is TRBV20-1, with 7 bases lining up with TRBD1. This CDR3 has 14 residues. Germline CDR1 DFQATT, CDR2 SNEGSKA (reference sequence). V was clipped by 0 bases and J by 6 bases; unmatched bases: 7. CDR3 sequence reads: CSARESHRGNGYTF. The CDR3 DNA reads TGCAGTGCTAGAGAATCCCACAGGGGAAATGGCTACACCTTC.

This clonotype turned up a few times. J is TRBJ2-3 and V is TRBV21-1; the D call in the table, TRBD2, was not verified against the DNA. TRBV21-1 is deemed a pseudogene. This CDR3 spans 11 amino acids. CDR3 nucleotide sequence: TGTGCCCACAGCCAGCGGACTCCGCAGTATTTT. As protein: CAHSQRTPQYF.

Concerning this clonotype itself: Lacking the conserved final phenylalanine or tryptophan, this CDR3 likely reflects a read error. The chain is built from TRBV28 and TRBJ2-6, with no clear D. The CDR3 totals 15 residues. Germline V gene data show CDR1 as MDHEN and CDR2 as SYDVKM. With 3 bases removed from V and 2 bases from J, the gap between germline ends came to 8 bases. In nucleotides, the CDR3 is TGTGCCAGCAGTTTTCTCAGACCTGGGGCCAACGTCCTGACTTAC. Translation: CASSFLRPGANVLTY.

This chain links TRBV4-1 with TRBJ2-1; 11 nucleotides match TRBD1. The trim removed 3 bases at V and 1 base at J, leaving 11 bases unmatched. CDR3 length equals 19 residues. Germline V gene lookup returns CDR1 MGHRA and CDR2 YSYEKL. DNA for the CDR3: TGCGCCAGCAGCCACTGGACAGGGGGCTGGAAAAGGTCCTACAATGAGCAGTTCTTC. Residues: CASSHWTGGWKRSYNEQFF.

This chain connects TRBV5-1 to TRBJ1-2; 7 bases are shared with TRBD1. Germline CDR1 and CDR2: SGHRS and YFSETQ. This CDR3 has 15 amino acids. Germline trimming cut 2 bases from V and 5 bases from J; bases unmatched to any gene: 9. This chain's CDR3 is CASSLGYGRGYGYTF. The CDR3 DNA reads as TGCGCCAGCAGCTTAGGGTATGGCAGGGGGTATGGCTACACCTTC.

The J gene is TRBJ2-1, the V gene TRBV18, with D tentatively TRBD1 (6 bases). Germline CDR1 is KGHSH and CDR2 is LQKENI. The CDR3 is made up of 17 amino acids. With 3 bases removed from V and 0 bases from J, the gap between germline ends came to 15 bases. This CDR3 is CASSPPAGASSYNEQFF. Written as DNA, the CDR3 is TGTGCCAGCTCACCGCCCGCAGGGGCTAGCTCCTACAATGAGCAGTTCTTC.

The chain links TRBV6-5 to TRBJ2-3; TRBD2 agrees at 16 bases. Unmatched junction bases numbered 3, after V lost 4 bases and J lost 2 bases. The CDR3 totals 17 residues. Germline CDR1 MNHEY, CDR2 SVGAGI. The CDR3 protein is CASSSGTSGGATDTQYF. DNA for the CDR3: TGTGCCAGCAGTTCCGGGACTAGCGGGGGGGCCACAGATACGCAGTATTTT.

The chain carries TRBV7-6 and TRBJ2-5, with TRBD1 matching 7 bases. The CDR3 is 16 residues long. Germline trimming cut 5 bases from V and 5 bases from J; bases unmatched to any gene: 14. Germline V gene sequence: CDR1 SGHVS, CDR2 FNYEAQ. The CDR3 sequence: CASSRKYRGVWETQYF. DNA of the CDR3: TGTGCCAGCAGCCGGAAGTACAGGGGCGTTTGGGAGACCCAGTACTTC.